Below are 17 T cell receptor beta chains sequenced from a single sample in a study of PD-1 blockade in classical Hodgkin lymphoma. The sample's time point: cycle 4 day 1 (C4D1), after six to seven weeks of nivolumab. Every one of the patients relapsed after autologous stem cell transplantation (brentuximab vedotin exposure was variable). With magnetic negative selection, CD4+ T cells were purified from PBMCs that had been thawed. Here immunoSEQ multiplex PCR was the method, and the copy in TCRdb shows in-frame clones only, minus some. This table has tens of thousands of clones, 80% to 85% appearing once. The input for sequencing was CD4+ T cells from blood, taken before the fourth cycle of nivolumab. These receptors came from a human donor with classical Hodgkin lymphoma.

The sample holds one count of this clone. V and J are TRBV28 and TRBJ1-4, with a possible D match to TRBD1 (6 bases). From germline, CDR1 is MDHEN and CDR2 SYDVKM. The V end was cut by 6 bases, the J end by 6 bases, with 8 bases between. CDR3 length: 12 residues. Here the CDR3 reads CASREGDEKLFF. For the CDR3, the DNA is TGTGCCAGCAGGGAGGGGGATGAAAAACTGTTTTTT.

This chain connects TRBV5-4 to TRBJ1-2, with D unresolved. This CDR3 comprises 15 residues. Trimming shortened V by 0 bases and J by 1 base, and 10 bases separated the two germline ends. CDR1 and CDR2 (germline): SGHNT, YYREEE (reference sequence). The CDR3 loop is CASSLAISDNYGYTF. The CDR3 DNA is TGTGCCAGCAGCTTGGCCATATCAGATAACTATGGCTACACCTTC.

This rearrangement joins TRBV27 to TRBJ1-1, with a weak D call TRBD1 (6 bases). Germline-derived CDR1 and CDR2 are MNHEY and SMNVEV (reference sequence). The ends were cut back, 2 bases at V and 4 bases at J, with 8 bases in the middle. The CDR3 has 13 amino acids. The CDR3 reads CASSLLTGTEAFF. The CDR3 coding sequence is TGTGCCAGCAGTTTACTGACAGGCACTGAAGCTTTCTTT.

The genes are TRBV28 and TRBJ1-1; no clear D. V lost 6 bases to trimming and J lost 5 bases, with 10 bases between them. The CDR3 length is 12 residues. Germline V gene lookup returns CDR1 MDHEN and CDR2 SYDVKM. The CDR3: CASRVSGTEAFF. In DNA, the CDR3 is TGTGCCAGCAGAGTTTCGGGAACTGAAGCTTTCTTT.

The rearrangement joins TRBV10-3 to TRBJ2-1; D not certain. The germline V gene encodes CDR1 ENHRY and CDR2 SYGVKD. V lost 2 bases and J lost 9, with 5 bases in between. The CDR3 is made up of 11 amino acids. CDR3 sequence: CAISEVGEQFF. The CDR3 DNA sequence: TGTGCCATCAGTGAGGTGGGTGAGCAGTTCTTC.

This clone was observed a single time. The CDR3 loop reads CAISDKGIGTQYF. Written as DNA, the CDR3 is TGTGCCATCAGTGATAAGGGGATCGGGACGCAGTATTTT. The chain combines TRBV10-3 with TRBJ2-3; D is possibly TRBD1 (5 bases). CDR1 and CDR2 (germline): ENHRY, SYGVKD. The V and J ends lost 3 bases and 9 bases respectively, with 13 bases between them. There are 13 residues in the CDR3.

The CDR3 region is CASSASHRGAEAFF. For the CDR3, the DNA is TGTGCCAGCAGCGCCTCCCACAGGGGAGCTGAAGCTTTCTTT. This chain connects TRBV12-2 to TRBJ1-1; no check of the table's D call, TRBD1, against the DNA was made. TRBV12-2 is described as a pseudogene. The CDR3 contains 14 residues.

The rearrangement uses TRBV10-2 and TRBJ1-4; TRBD1 matches 7 bases. Trimming cost V 6 bases and J 7 bases; bases outside gene matches: 5. Germline CDR1 WSHSY, CDR2 SAAADI. The CDR3 totals 13 residues. Written as DNA, the CDR3 is TGCGCCAGCAGAGCGACAGGGTTTGAAAAACTGTTTTTT. Translating gives CASRATGFEKLFF.

This chain links TRBV19 with TRBJ1-5, with D tentatively TRBD1 (6 bases). The V end was cut by 4 bases, the J end by 2 bases, with 15 bases between. Germline V gene lookup returns CDR1 LNHDA and CDR2 SQIVND (reference sequence). This CDR3 has 16 residues. The chain's CDR3 is CASSKREGQRNQPQHF. The CDR3 nucleotides read TGTGCCAGTAGTAAACGTGAAGGACAGCGCAATCAGCCCCAGCATTTT.

In its sample, this clone was seen a few times. The V call is TRBV6-6, the J call TRBJ2-5; D is unclear. The CDR3 spans 10 residues. Germline V CDR1 and CDR2: MNHNY, SVGAGI (reference sequence). V was pared by 9 bases and J by 3 bases, with 5 bases between. The CDR3 region has the DNA TGTGCCAGTCTTAAAGAGACCCAGTACTTC. This gives the protein CASLKETQYF.

The J gene is TRBJ2-5, the V gene TRBV5-1; 7 nucleotides agree with TRBD1. From germline, CDR1 is SGHRS and CDR2 YFSETQ. The CDR3 length is 14 residues. Trimming took 4 bases from V and 10 from J; bases not matched to a gene: 13. For the CDR3, the DNA is TGCGCCAGCAGCCTGGGAATAGGGGGCCGGGGCCAGTACTTC. Translation: CASSLGIGGRGQYF.

V gene TRBV10-3 combines with J gene TRBJ1-1, with TRBD1 as a possible D gene (5 bases). V was pared by 6 bases and J by 7 bases, with 9 bases between. The germline CDR1 and CDR2 sequences are ENHRY and SYGVKD. There are 11 residues in the CDR3. The CDR3 nucleotides read TGTGCCATCAGGGGCGACAGTGAAGCTTTCTTT. This translates into CAIRGDSEAFF.

By share of the sample, this clone is large. The CDR3: CASSGWDNEQFF. CDR3 bases: TGTGCCAGCAGCGGGTGGGACAATGAGCAGTTCTTC. The chain carries TRBV11-3 and TRBJ2-1, with D uncertain. V lost 5 bases to trimming and J lost 5 bases, with 7 bases between them. The CDR3 consists of 12 residues. Germline lookup yields CDR1 SGHNT and CDR2 YENEEA.

The chain has TRBV5-3 and TRBJ1-6; D is uncertain. TRBV5-3 is an ORF, and what it does is uncertain. Trimming stripped 4 bases from V and 0 bases from J, with 17 bases between. This CDR3 comprises 18 residues. The CDR3 nucleotides are TGTGCCAGAAGCGAATGTAGGGCTCCGGTCTCCTATAATTCACCCCTCCACTTT. This encodes CARSECRAPVSYNSPLHF.

The rearrangement joins TRBV19 to TRBJ1-5; D gene ambiguous. V was clipped by 1 base and J by 7 bases, with 8 bases between them. The CDR3 consists of 13 residues. The V gene's germline CDR1 is LNHDA and CDR2 SQIVND (reference sequence). CDR3 coding DNA: TGTGCCAGTAGTATAGCATTCAGACAGCCCCAGCATTTT. Amino acid sequence: CASSIAFRQPQHF.

The genes are TRBV28 and TRBJ1-2; weak D call: TRBD1 (6 bases). V lost 4 bases to trimming and J lost 3 bases, with 18 bases between them. The CDR3 extends over 16 amino acids. From germline, CDR1 is MDHEN and CDR2 SYDVKM. The CDR3 sequence is CASSSPGVPHHYGYTF. CDR3 bases: TGTGCCAGCAGTTCCCCAGGGGTCCCCCATCACTATGGCTACACCTTC.

The rearrangement joins TRBV2 to TRBJ2-2; D perhaps matches TRBD1 (5 bases). Germline CDR1 and CDR2: SNHLY and FYNNEI. The CDR3 consists of 13 residues. Trimming cost V 6 bases and J 3 bases, with 8 bases left between them. DNA for the CDR3: TGTGCCAGCAGGAAGACAGACACCGGGGAGCTGTTTTTT. Its translation is CASRKTDTGELFF.